Listed below are T cell receptor beta chains from one sample, sequenced in a study of T cells in Graves' hyperthyroidism and ophthalmopathy. TCRdb passed the multiplex PCR reads through MiXCR, listing each CDR3 protein once. The sample lists roughly 750,000 distinct CDR3 sequences; about a sixth were seen once. Sequenced sample: blood. The receptors were gathered from a man aged 18 to 30 with Graves' hyperthyroidism. CDR3s include the opening cysteine and the closing phenylalanine or tryptophan. A D gene is named only where the DNA matches it firmly. Size tells how often a clone was seen (once, few, many) or the class of an expanded clone, and some rows leave it out.

cdr3_aa	cdr3_nt	v_call	j_call	clone_size	d_call
CASSSQERENTGELFF	TGTGCCAGCAGCTCCCAGGAGCGGGAGAACACCGGGGAGCTGTTTTTT	TRBV13	TRBJ2-2	few	TRBD2
CASSLEGSGRAYEQFF	TGTGCCAGCAGCTTAGAGGGTAGCGGGAGGGCCTATGAGCAGTTCTTC	TRBV7-8	TRBJ2-1	few	TRBD2
CASSIQGGNQPQHF	TGTGCCAGCAGTATACAGGGCGGCAATCAGCCCCAGCATTTT	TRBV27	TRBJ1-5	many	-
CASKMGASGANVLTF	TGTGCCAGCAAAATGGGGGCCTCTGGGGCCAACGTCCTGACTTTC	TRBV2	TRBJ2-6	-	-
CASSLGTMIETQYF	TGTGCCAGCAGCTTAGGGACTATGATTGAGACCCAGTACTTC	TRBV7-9	TRBJ2-5	many	-
CASSAPGQGMRETQYF	TGTGCCAGCAGTGCCCCGGGACAGGGAATGCGGGAGACCCAGTACTTC	TRBV6-1	TRBJ2-5	-	TRBD1
CASSLMAGALHRELFF	TGTGCCAGCAGTCTCATGGCAGGGGCCCTCCATAGGGAGCTGTTTTTT	TRBV28	TRBJ2-2	few	-
CASSSPGQAGEKLFF	TGTGCCAGCAGTTCACCGGGACAGGCGGGTGAAAAACTGTTTTTT	TRBV12-3/TRBV12-4	TRBJ1-4	many	TRBD1
CASSLVGGRHIFTYEQYF	TGTGCCAGCAGCTTAGTTGGCGGGAGGCATATCTTCACCTACGAGCAGTACTTC	TRBV7-9	TRBJ2-7	-	TRBD2
CASKDGSGGYNEQFF	TGTGCCAGTAAGGACGGTTCAGGGGGCTACAATGAGCAGTTCTTC	TRBV19	TRBJ2-1	few	TRBD1
CASSQWTDEETQYF	TGCGCCAGCAGCCAGTGGACAGATGAAGAGACCCAGTACTTC	TRBV4-1	TRBJ2-5	few	-
CASTGLRLDKRGNTIYF	TGTGCCAGCACTGGCTTGAGGCTGGATAAGCGAGGAAACACCATATATTTT	TRBV2	TRBJ1-3	-	-
CASSPGTSADTQYF	TGTGCCAGCAGCCCAGGGACGTCGGCAGATACGCAGTATTTT	TRBV28	TRBJ2-3	many	-
CASSLRQGANTEAFF	TGTGCCAGCAGCTTAAGACAGGGGGCGAACACTGAAGCTTTCTTT	TRBV11-2	TRBJ1-1	many	TRBD1
CSVAARGSGTEAFF	TGCAGCGTTGCAGCCAGGGGATCGGGGACTGAAGCTTTCTTT	TRBV29-1	TRBJ1-1	few	-
CASSEGPSPNQPQHF	TGTGCCAGCAGCGAAGGACCTTCCCCGAATCAGCCCCAGCATTTT	TRBV3-1	TRBJ1-5	many	-
CASSLGSGQGPYEQYF	TGTGCCAGCAGCTTAGGGTCCGGTCAGGGACCGTACGAGCAGTACTTC	TRBV11-2	TRBJ2-7	-	-
CSAPSLGSNTEAFF	TGCAGTGCCCCCTCCCTGGGGTCGAACACTGAAGCTTTCTTT	TRBV20-1	TRBJ1-1	many	-
CASRPSGSAGEQYF	TGTGCCAGCAGACCTAGCGGGAGCGCGGGCGAGCAGTACTTC	TRBV12-3/TRBV12-4	TRBJ2-7	many	TRBD2
CASSLGVEKIETQYF	TGTGCCAGCAGCTTAGGGGTAGAGAAGATCGAGACCCAGTACTTC	TRBV5-5	TRBJ2-5	many	-
CAWSVTGTGELFF	TGTGCCTGGAGTGTAACAGGCACCGGGGAGCTGTTTTTT	TRBV30	TRBJ2-2	many	-
CASSLDGTLEETQYF	TGTGCCAGCAGTTTAGATGGTACCCTGGAGGAGACCCAGTACTTC	TRBV27	TRBJ2-5	many	-
CASSLDRIGPVNQPQHF	TGTGCCAGCAGCTTAGACAGAATAGGGCCGGTGAATCAGCCCCAGCATTTT	TRBV7-8	TRBJ1-5	few	-
CASSLGSSVYEQYF	TGCGCCAGCAGCTTGGGATCTAGTGTCTACGAGCAGTACTTC	TRBV5-1	TRBJ2-7	few	-
CASVDSGTGELFF	TGTGCCAGCGTCGACAGCGGCACCGGGGAGCTGTTTTTT	TRBV2	TRBJ2-2	few	-
CASSLTSGGAYEQYF	TGTGCCAGCAGCTTAACTAGCGGGGGGGCCTACGAGCAGTACTTC	TRBV7-2	TRBJ2-7	many	TRBD2
CASRTGKGYTF	TGTGCCAGCAGAACAGGAAAAGGCTACACCTTC	TRBV27	TRBJ1-2	many	-
CAWSTGTGGLQETQYF	TGTGCCTGGAGTACCGGGACAGGGGGCCTGCAAGAGACCCAGTACTTC	TRBV30	TRBJ2-5	-	TRBD1
CSARDSRATDTQYF	TGCAGTGCTAGAGATTCTAGGGCCACAGATACGCAGTATTTT	TRBV20-1	TRBJ2-3	many	-
CASSFVKSWTDTQYF	TGTGCCAGCAGCTTCGTCAAGTCGTGGACAGATACGCAGTATTTT	TRBV11-2	TRBJ2-3	many	-
CASSELASEQFF	TGCGCCAGCAGTGAGCTAGCCAGTGAGCAGTTCTTC	TRBV10-2	TRBJ2-1	-	-
CSARGGTDTQYF	TGCAGTGCTAGAGGCGGCACAGATACGCAGTATTTT	TRBV20-1	TRBJ2-3	few	-
CSARGRGQGTYEQYF	TGCAGTGCTAGAGGGCGGGGACAGGGAACCTACGAGCAGTACTTC	TRBV20-1	TRBJ2-7	many	TRBD1
CASSLAKDGATNEKLFF	TGTGCCAGCAGCTTGGCTAAGGACGGTGCAACTAATGAAAAACTGTTTTTT	TRBV5-4	TRBJ1-4	-	-
CASKTGTYEQYF	TGTGCCAGCAAGACAGGCACATACGAGCAGTACTTC	TRBV2	TRBJ2-7	many	-
CASRRVTSVAYNEQFF	TGCGCCAGCAGAAGAGTTACTAGCGTAGCCTACAATGAGCAGTTCTTC	TRBV4-1	TRBJ2-1	-	TRBD2
CASSLAGLVSYEQYF	TGTGCCAGCAGCTTAGCTGGACTAGTTTCCTACGAGCAGTACTTC	TRBV7-2	TRBJ2-7	many	TRBD2
CAWSVFRDPYEQYF	TGTGCCTGGAGTGTATTTAGGGACCCCTACGAGCAGTACTTC	TRBV30	TRBJ2-7	few	-
CASSPGPQLDYEQYF	TGTGCCAGCAGCCCGGGACCCCAACTTGACTACGAGCAGTACTTC	TRBV27	TRBJ2-7	many	-
CASSPTPIGHEQFF	TGTGCCAGCAGCCCCACGCCTATAGGGCATGAGCAGTTCTTC	TRBV9	TRBJ2-1	few	-
CAWESGRYEQYF	TGTGCCTGGGAATCAGGAAGGTACGAGCAGTACTTC	TRBV30	TRBJ2-7	many	-
CASILNSSGGGKTQYF	TGTGCCAGCATCCTTAATAGTAGCGGAGGGGGGAAGACCCAGTACTTC	TRBV28	TRBJ2-5	many	-
CATSDGGGNTEAFF	TGTGCCACCAGTGATGGGGGGGGGAACACTGAAGCTTTCTTT	TRBV24-1	TRBJ1-1	many	-
CASSVPGLAGGISYNEQFF	TGTGCCAGCAGCGTCCCGGGACTAGCGGGAGGGATATCCTACAATGAGCAGTTCTTC	TRBV7-2	TRBJ2-1	-	TRBD2